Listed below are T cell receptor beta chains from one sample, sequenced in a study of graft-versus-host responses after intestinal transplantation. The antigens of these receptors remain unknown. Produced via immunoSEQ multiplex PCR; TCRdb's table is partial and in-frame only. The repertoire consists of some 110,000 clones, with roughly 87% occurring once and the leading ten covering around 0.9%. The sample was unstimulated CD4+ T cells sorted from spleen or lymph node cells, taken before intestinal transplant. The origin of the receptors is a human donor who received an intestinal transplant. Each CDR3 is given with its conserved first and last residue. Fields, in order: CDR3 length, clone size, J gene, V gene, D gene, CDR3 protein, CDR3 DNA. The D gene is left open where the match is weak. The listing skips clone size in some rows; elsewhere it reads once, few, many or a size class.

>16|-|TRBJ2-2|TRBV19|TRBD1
CASSMWTGTNTGELFF
TGTGCCAGTAGTATGTGGACAGGGACGAACACCGGGGAGCTGTTTTTT
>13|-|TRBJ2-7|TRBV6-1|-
CASNRDSLGEQYF
TGTGCCAGCAACAGGGACTCCCTAGGAGAGCAGTACTTC
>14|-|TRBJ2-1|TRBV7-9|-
CASSPLGKDNEQFF
TGTGCCAGCAGCCCACTTGGTAAAGACAATGAGCAGTTCTTC
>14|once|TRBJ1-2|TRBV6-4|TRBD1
CASSDPGQGSGYTF
TGTGCCAGCAGTGACCCTGGACAGGGAAGTGGCTACACCTTC
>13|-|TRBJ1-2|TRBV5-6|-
CASSLDRDYGYTF
TGTGCCAGCAGCTTGGACAGAGACTATGGCTACACCTTC
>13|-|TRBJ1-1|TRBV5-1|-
CASSMNREGVAFF
TGCGCCAGCAGCATGAACAGGGAAGGGGTAGCTTTCTTT
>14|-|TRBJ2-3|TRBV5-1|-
CASSLGASTDTQYF
TGCGCCAGCAGCTTGGGAGCTAGCACAGATACGCAGTATTTT
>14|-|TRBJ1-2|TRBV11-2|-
CASSLAPRSYGYTF
TGTGCCAGCAGCTTAGCCCCCAGATCCTATGGCTACACCTTC
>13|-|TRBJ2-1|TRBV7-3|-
CASSLMGGNEQFF
TGTGCCAGCAGCTTAATGGGGGGCAATGAGCAGTTCTTC
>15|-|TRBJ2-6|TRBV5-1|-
CASSPRWAGANVLTF
TGCGCCAGCAGCCCCCGATGGGCTGGGGCCAACGTCCTGACTTTC
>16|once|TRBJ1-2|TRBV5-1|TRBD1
CASSPGQGPAGYGYTF
TGCGCCAGCAGCCCAGGACAGGGGCCAGCCGGCTATGGCTACACCTTC
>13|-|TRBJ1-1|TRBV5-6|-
CASSLGRAGHTFF
TGTGCCAGCAGCTTGGGAAGGGCAGGGCATACTTTCTTT
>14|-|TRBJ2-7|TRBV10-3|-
CAIRNDRHPYEQYF
TGTGCCATCCGGAACGACAGACATCCCTACGAGCAGTACTTC
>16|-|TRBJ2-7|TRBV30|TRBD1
CAWSVQGTGGDYEQYF
TGTGCCTGGAGTGTACAAGGTACAGGGGGAGACTACGAGCAGTACTTC
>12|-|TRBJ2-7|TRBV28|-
CASSSGQYEQYF
TGTGCCAGCAGTTCCGGACAGTACGAGCAGTACTTC
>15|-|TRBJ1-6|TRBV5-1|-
CASSLRGDYNSPLHF
TGCGCCAGCAGCTTGCGGGGGGATTATAATTCACCCCTCCACTTT
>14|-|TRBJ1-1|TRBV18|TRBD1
CASSPGQGRGEAFF
TGTGCCAGCTCCCCAGGACAGGGGAGGGGTGAAGCTTTCTTT
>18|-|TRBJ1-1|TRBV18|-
CASSREGAGVTSNTEAFF
TGTGCCAGTTCACGTGAAGGGGCAGGGGTCACCTCCAACACTGAAGCTTTCTTT
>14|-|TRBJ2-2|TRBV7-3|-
CASSEQGWTGELFF
TGTGCCAGCAGCGAACAGGGCTGGACCGGGGAGCTGTTTTTT
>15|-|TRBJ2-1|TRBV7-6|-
CASSFAGSTYNEQFF
TGTGCCAGCAGCTTCGCCGGGAGCACGTACAATGAGCAGTTCTTC
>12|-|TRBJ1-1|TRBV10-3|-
CAISQLDTEAFF
TGTGCCATTTCCCAATTGGACACTGAAGCTTTCTTT
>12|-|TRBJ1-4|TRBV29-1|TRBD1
CSVETGTEKLFF
TGCAGCGTCGAGACAGGGACTGAAAAACTGTTTTTT
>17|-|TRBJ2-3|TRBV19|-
CASSLRGPGIEKDTQYF
TGTGCCAGTAGTCTCCGGGGACCTGGAATTGAGAAAGATACGCAGTATTTT
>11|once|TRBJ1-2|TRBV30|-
CAAGLPYGYTF
TGTGCCGCTGGGCTTCCGTATGGCTACACCTTC
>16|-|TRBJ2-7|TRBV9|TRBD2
CASSPRGGGISYEQYF
TGTGCCAGCAGCCCGCGGGGGGGCGGGATTTCCTACGAGCAGTACTTC
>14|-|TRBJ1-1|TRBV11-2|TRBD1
CASRGTALNTEAFF
TGTGCCAGCAGGGGGACAGCCTTGAACACTGAAGCTTTCTTT
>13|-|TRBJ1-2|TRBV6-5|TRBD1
CASSRGQNYGYTF
TGTGCCAGCAGCCGGGGACAGAACTATGGCTACACCTTC
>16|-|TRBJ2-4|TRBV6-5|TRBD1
CASSYSRTGGANIQYF
TGTGCCAGCAGTTACTCGAGGACAGGGGGCGCAAACATTCAGTACTTC
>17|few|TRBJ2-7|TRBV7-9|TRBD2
CASSLALEGLAGYEQYF
TGTGCCAGCAGCTTAGCGCTAGAGGGACTAGCGGGCTACGAGCAGTACTTC
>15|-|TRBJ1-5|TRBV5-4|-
CASSLSATRGQPQHF
TGTGCCAGCAGCTTGTCGGCCACCCGGGGTCAGCCCCAGCATTTT
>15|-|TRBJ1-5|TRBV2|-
CASSNDRPRNQPQHF
TGTGCCAGCAGTAACGACAGGCCGAGGAATCAGCCCCAGCATTTT
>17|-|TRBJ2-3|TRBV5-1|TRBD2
CASSSGLAGALAGTQYF
TGCGCCAGCAGCTCGGGACTAGCGGGGGCCCTCGCCGGTACGCAGTATTTT
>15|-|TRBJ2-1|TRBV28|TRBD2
CASPPSASGRYEQFF
TGTGCCAGCCCCCCCTCGGCTAGCGGGAGGTATGAGCAGTTCTTC
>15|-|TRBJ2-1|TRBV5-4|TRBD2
CASSLGLAGGDEQFF
TGTGCCAGCAGCTTGGGGTTAGCGGGAGGCGATGAGCAGTTCTTC
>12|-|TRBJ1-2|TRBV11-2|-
CASSLRGYGYTF
TGTGCCAGCAGCTTAAGGGGCTATGGCTACACCTTC
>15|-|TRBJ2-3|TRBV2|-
CASSEWGGAGNTQYF
TGTGCCAGCAGTGAGTGGGGGGGGGCCGGGAATACGCAGTATTTT
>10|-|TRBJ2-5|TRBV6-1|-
CASKGETQYF
TGTGCCAGTAAGGGAGAGACCCAGTACTTC
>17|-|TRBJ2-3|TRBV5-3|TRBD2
CARSLGPLARPTDTQYF
TGTGCCAGAAGCTTGGGTCCACTAGCGAGACCTACAGATACGCAGTATTTT
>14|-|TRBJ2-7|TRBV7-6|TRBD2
CASSTQRGPYEQYF
TGTGCCAGCAGCACCCAGCGGGGCCCCTACGAGCAGTACTTC
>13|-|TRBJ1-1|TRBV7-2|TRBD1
CASSLGQLAVTFF
TGTGCCAGCAGTTTGGGACAGTTGGCCGTGACTTTCTTT
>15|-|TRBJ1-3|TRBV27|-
CASSLGRGSGNTIYF
TGTGCCAGCAGTTTGGGGAGGGGTTCTGGAAACACCATATATTTT
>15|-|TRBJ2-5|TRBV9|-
CASSGTPGRQETQYF
TGTGCCAGCAGCGGCACGCCGGGACGGCAAGAGACCCAGTACTTC
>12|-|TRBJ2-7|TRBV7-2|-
CASSLQAYEQYF
TGTGCCAGCAGCTTACAGGCCTACGAGCAGTACTTC